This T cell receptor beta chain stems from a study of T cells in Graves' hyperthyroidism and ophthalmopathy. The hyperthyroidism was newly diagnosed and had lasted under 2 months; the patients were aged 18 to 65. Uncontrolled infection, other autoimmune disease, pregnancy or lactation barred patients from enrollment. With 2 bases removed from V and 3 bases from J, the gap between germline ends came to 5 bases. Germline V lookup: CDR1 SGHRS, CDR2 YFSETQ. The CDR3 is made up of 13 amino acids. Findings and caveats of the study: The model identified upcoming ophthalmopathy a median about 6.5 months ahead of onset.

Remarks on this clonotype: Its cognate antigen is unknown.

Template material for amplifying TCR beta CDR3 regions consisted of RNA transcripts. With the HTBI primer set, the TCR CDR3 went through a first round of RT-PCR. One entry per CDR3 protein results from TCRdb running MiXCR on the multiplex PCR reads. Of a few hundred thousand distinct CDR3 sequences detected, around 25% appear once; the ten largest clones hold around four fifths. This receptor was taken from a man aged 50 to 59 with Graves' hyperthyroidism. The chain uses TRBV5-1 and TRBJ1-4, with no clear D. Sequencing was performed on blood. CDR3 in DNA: TGCGCCAGCAGCTTCGGCGCTAATGAAAAACTGTTTTTT. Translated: CASSFGANEKLFF. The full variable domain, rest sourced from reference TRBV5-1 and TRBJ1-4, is KAGVTQTPRYLIKTRGQQVTLSCSPISGHRSVSWYQQTPGQGLQFLFEYFSETQRNKGNFPGRFSGRQFSNSRSEMNVSTLELGDSALYLCASSFGANEKLFFGSGTQLSVL.